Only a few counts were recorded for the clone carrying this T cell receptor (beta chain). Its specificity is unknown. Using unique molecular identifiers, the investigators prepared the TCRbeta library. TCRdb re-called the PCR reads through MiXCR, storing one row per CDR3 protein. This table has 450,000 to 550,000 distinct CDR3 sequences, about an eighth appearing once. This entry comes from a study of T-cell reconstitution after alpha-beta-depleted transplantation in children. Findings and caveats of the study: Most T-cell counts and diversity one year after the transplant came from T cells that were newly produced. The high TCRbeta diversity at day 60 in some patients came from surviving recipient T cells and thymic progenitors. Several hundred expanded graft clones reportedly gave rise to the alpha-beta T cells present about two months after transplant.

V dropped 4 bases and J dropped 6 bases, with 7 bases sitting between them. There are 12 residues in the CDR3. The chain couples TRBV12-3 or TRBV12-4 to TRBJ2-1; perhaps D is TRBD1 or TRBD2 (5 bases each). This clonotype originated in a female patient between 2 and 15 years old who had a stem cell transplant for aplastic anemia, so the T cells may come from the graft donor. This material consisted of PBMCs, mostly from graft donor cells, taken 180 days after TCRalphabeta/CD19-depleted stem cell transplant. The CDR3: CASSWDVNEQFF. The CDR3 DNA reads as TGTGCCAGCAGTTGGGACGTCAATGAGCAGTTCTTC.